The clone carrying this T cell receptor (beta chain) was observed a handful of times. This record belongs to a study of post-analysis software for immune sequencing data. Built from TCR beta cDNA, the libraries had unique molecular identifiers in them. Via MiXCR, TCRdb re-called the PCR reads, giving one row per CDR3 protein. Of under 200,000 distinct CDR3 sequences in the sample, 29% were seen once. The sequence derives from a girl aged 2-17 years with multiple sclerosis. Sequenced sample: blood.

The CDR3: CASSLEGARSTEAFF. CDR3 sequence (DNA): TGTGCCAGCAGCTTGGAGGGGGCGCGAAGCACTGAAGCTTTCTTT. V and J are TRBV5-5 and TRBJ1-1; 7 nucleotides align to TRBD1. The CDR3 runs 15 residues. J gave up 4 bases and V 0 bases, and 6 bases lay outside the gene matches. CDR1 SGHKS and CDR2 YYEKEE come from the germline V gene (reference sequence).